This T cell receptor beta chain was obtained from a study of T cell repertoires in cytomegalovirus infection. Each CDR3 protein gets one entry after TCRdb re-called the reads with MiXCR. The data contain 150,000 to 200,000 distinct CDR3 sequences, approximately 9.7% of them singletons. This clonotype came up many times. The CDR3 is made up of 14 amino acids. Germline CDR1 and CDR2: SGHTA and FQGTGA. V was shortened by 1 base and J by 5 bases, with 12 bases between the two germline ends. V gene TRBV7-3 combines with J gene TRBJ2-7; D call uncertain. Sequenced: PBMCs. The clonotype comes from a human donor in good health (CMV status not recorded). Some clones in this sample may be carry-over from other donors' samples. The CDR3 is CASSLIGGRDEQYF. The CDR3 DNA is TGTGCCAGCAGCTTAATCGGCGGTAGGGACGAGCAGTACTTC.